These 2 T cell receptor beta chains share one sample of origin, sequenced in a study of blood T cell repertoires in COVID-19. Using immunoSEQ multiplex PCR, the repertoire was profiled, and TCRdb retains in-frame clones only, with some absent. The sample includes around 480,000 clones, about 91% seen only once; the top ten take around 13%. The sequencing sample was made of peripheral blood. The receptors stem from a woman aged 45-65 years with COVID-19, enrolled during active disease.

The CDR3 region is CASGLVQAGLLSGNTIYF. The CDR3 coding sequence is TGTGCTAGTGGTTTGGTACAAGCCGGATTACTATCTGGAAACACCATATATTTT. The chain links TRBV12-5 to TRBJ1-3; D unresolved. CDR1 and CDR2 (germline): LGHNT, FRNRAP. Trimming cost V 0 bases and J 1 base, with 16 bases left between them. This CDR3 has 18 amino acids.

This chain uses TRBV11-2 with TRBJ1-3; 7 bases agree with TRBD1. Germline CDR1 reads SGHAT; CDR2 reads FQNNGV. This CDR3 has 16 amino acids. Trimming removed 6 bases from V and 2 bases from J; junction bases left unmatched: 10. The CDR3 nucleotides are TGTGCCAGCAGTAGCGATCCCCAGGGGGCTGGAAACACCATATATTTT. Its protein is CASSSDPQGAGNTIYF.